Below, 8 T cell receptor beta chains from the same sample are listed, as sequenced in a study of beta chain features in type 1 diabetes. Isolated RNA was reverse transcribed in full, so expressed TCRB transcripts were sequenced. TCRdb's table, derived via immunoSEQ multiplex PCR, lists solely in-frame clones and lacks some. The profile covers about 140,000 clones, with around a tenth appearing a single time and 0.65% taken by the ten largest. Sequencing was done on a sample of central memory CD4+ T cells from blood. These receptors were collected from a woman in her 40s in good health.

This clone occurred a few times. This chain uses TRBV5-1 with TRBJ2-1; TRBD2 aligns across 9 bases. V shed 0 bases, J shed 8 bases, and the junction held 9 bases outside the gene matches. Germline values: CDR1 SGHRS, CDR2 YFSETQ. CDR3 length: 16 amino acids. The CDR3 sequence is CASSLAISGGRHEQFF. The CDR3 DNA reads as TGCGCCAGCAGCTTGGCCATAAGCGGGGGGCGGCATGAGCAGTTCTTC.

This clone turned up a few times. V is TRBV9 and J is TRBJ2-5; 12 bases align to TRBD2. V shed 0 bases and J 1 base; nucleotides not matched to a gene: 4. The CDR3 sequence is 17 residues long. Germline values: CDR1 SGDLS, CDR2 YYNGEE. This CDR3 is CASSVGASGGGQETQYF. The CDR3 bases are TGTGCCAGCAGCGTAGGGGCTAGCGGGGGGGGCCAAGAGACCCAGTACTTC.

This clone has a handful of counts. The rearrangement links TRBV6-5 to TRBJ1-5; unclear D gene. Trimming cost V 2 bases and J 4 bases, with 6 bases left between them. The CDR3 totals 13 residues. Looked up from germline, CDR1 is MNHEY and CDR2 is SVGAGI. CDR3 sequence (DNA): TGTGCCAGCAGTTACATGGCTAATCAGCCCCAGCATTTT. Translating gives CASSYMANQPQHF.

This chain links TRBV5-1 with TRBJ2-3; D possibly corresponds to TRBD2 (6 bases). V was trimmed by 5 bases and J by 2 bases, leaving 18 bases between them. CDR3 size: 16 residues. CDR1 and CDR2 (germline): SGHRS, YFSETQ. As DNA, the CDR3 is TGCGCCAGCAGTCTTAATCCGAGCGGGTTCACAGATACGCAGTATTTT. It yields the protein CASSLNPSGFTDTQYF.

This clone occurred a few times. Written as DNA, the CDR3 is TGTGCCAGCAGCCAAGCGGCAGCGGGGGCCTCGGGGGAGCAGTACTTC. Protein product: CASSQAAAGASGEQYF. The chain carries TRBV4-2 and TRBJ2-7; TRBD2 aligns across 8 bases. The germline CDR1 and CDR2 sequences are LGHNA and YNFKEQ. The CDR3 is made up of 16 amino acids. Unmatched junction bases numbered 12, after V lost 1 base and J lost 7 bases.

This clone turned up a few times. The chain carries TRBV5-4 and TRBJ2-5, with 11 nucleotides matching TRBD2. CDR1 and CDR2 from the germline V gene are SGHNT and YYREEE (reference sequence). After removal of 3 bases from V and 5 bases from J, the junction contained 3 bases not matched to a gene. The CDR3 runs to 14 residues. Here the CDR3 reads CASSYSGGAETQYF. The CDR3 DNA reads TGTGCCAGCAGCTATAGCGGGGGGGCGGAGACCCAGTACTTC. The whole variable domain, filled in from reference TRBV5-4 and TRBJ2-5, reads ETGVTQSPTHLIKTRGQQVTLRCSSQSGHNTVSWYQQALGQGPQFIFQYYREEENGRGNFPPRFSGLQFPNYSSELNVNALELDDSALYLCASSYSGGAETQYFGPGTRLLVL.

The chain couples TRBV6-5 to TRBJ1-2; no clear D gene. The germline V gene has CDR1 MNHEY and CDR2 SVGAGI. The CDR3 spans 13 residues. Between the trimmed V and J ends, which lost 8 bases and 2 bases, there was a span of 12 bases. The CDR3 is CASGKGGNYGYTF. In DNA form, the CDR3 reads TGTGCCAGCGGGAAAGGCGGGAACTATGGCTACACCTTC.

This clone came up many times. For the CDR3, the DNA is TGTGCCAGCAGCTTAGGGAGGGGAGCTAACTATGGCTACACCTTC. Translating gives CASSLGRGANYGYTF. V and J are TRBV7-9 and TRBJ1-2, with a tentative D call TRBD1 (5 bases). This CDR3 contains 15 residues. With 1 base removed from V and 0 bases from J, the gap between germline ends came to 9 bases. Germline-derived CDR1 and CDR2 are SEHNR and FQNEAQ (reference sequence). Full variable domain (rest looked up from reference TRBV7-9 and TRBJ1-2): DTGVSQNPRHKITKRGQNVTFRCDPISEHNRLYWYRQTLGQGPEFLTYFQNEAQLEKSRLLSDRFSAERPKGSFSTLEIQRTEQGDSAMYLCASSLGRGANYGYTFGSGTRLTVV.